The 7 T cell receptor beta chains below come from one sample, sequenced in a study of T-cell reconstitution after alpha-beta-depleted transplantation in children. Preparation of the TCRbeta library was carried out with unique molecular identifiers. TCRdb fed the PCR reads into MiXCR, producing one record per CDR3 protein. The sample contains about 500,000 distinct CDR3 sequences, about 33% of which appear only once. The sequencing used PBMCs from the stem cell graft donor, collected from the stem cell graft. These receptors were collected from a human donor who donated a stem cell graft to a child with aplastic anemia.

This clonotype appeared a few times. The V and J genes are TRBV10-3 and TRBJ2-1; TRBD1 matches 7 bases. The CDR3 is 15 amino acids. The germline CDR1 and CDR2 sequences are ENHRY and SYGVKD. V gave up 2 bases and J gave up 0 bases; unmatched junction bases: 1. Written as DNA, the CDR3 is TGTGCCATCAGTGAGCGGGACAGCTCCTACAATGAGCAGTTCTTC. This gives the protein CAISERDSSYNEQFF.

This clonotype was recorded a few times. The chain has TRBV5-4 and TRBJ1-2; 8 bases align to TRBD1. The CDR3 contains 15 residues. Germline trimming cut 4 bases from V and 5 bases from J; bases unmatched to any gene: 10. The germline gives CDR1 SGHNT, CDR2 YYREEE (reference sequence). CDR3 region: CASSHEGQGTYGYTF. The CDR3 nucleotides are TGTGCCAGCAGCCACGAAGGACAGGGAACGTATGGCTACACCTTC.

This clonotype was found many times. The DNA of the CDR3 is TGCGCCAGCAGCTTGGGGGACTCCTACAATGAGCAGTTCTTC. As protein: CASSLGDSYNEQFF. The rearrangement uses TRBV5-1 and TRBJ2-1; no clear D gene. The CDR3 is made up of 14 amino acids. V was trimmed by 0 bases and J by 0 bases, leaving 4 bases between them. Germline values: CDR1 SGHRS, CDR2 YFSETQ.

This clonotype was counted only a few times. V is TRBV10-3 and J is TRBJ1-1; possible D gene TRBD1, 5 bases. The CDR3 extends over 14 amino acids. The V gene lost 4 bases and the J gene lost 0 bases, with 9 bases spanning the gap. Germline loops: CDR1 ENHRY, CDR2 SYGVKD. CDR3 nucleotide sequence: TGTGCCATCAGTGTGGCAGGGTTGAACACTGAAGCTTTCTTT. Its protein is CAISVAGLNTEAFF.

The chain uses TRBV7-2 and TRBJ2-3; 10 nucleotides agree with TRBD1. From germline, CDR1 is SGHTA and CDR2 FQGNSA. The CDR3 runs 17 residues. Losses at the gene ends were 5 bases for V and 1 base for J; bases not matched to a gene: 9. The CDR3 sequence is CASSPSWGTGGTDTQYF. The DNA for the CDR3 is TGTGCCAGCAGCCCCTCGTGGGGGACAGGGGGCACAGATACGCAGTATTTT. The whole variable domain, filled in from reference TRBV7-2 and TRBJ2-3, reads GAGVSQSPSNKVTEKGKDVELRCDPISGHTALYWYRQSLGQGLEFLIYFQGNSAPDKSGLPSDRFSAERTGGSVSTLTIQRTQQEDSAVYLCASSPSWGTGGTDTQYFGPGTRLTVL.

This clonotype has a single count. CDR3 sequence: CASRSDQASSYNEQFF. Here the CDR3 DNA reads TGTGCCAGCAGATCCGACCAAGCGAGCTCCTACAATGAGCAGTTCTTC. This chain connects TRBV6-2 or TRBV6-3 to TRBJ2-1; D is unclear. Trimming left V 6 bases short and J 0 bases short, with 15 bases between. Germline-derived CDR1 and CDR2 are MNHEY and SVGEGT. The CDR3 sequence is 16 residues long.

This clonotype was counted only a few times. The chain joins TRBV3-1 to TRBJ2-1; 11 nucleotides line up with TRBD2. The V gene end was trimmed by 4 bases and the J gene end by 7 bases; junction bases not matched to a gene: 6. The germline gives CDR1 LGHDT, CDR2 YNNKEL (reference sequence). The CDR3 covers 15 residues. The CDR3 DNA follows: TGTGCCAGCAGCCGTACTAGCGGGAGTACGAATGAGCAGTTCTTC. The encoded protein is CASSRTSGSTNEQFF.